Detailed here is one TCR beta chain. The sample is drawn from a study of control samples from healthy donors and cancer patients. Clones were read by immunoSEQ multiplex PCR, and TCRdb kept only the in-frame ones, dropping some. The sample includes 150,000 to 200,000 clones, 75% to 95% of them seen just once. The sequence came from a woman aged 40 to 50 in good health. Material: blood.

The CDR3: CATGTGFISYTF. Here the CDR3 DNA reads TGTGCCACCGGGACAGGGTTTATTAGCTACACCTTC. V and J are TRBV10-3 and TRBJ1-2, with 9 bases aligning to TRBD1. Unmatched junction bases numbered 9, after V lost 10 bases and J lost 9 bases. This CDR3 has 12 residues. Per the germline V gene, CDR1 is ENHRY and CDR2 is SYGVKD.